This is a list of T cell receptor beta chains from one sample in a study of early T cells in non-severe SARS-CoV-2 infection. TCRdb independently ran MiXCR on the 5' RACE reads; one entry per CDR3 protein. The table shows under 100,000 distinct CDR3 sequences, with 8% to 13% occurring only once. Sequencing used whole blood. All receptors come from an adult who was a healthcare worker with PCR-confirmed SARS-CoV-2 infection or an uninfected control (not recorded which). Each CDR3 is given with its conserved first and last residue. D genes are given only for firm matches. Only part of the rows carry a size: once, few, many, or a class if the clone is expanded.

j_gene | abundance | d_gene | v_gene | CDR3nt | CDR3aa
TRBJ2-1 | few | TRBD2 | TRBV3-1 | TGTGCCAGCAGCCCGAGTTTAGCGGGGGGGCTTAACAATGAGCAGTTCTTC | CASSPSLAGGLNNEQFF
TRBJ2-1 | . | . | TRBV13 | TGTGCCAGCATCCACCGGGACGGGTCCTACAATGAGCAGTTCTTC | CASIHRDGSYNEQFF
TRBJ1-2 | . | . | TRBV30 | TGTGCCTGGAGTCTGGTAGGGGGAACCGTCTATGGCTACACCTTC | CAWSLVGGTVYGYTF
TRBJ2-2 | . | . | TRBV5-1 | TGCGCCAGTGAGGACCTCGGACAGACGAACACCGGGGAGCTGTTTTTT | CASEDLGQTNTGELFF
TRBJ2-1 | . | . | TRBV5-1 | TGCGCCAACAGCCCCCAAGGGATAGACAATGAGCAGTTCTTC | CANSPQGIDNEQFF
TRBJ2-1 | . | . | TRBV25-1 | TGTGCCAGCAGTTGGAGCAGGAAATCCTACAATGAGCAGTTCTTC | CASSWSRKSYNEQFF
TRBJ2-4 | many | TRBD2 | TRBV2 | TGTGCCAGCAGTGTAAGGCCTAGCGGGGGGGCCCGGTACTTC | CASSVRPSGGARYF
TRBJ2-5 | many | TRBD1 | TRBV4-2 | TGTGCCAGCAGCCAAGATCGGGACAGGGCAGAGACCCAGTACTTC | CASSQDRDRAETQYF
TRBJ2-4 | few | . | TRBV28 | TGTGCCAGCAGAACCGGTCGTCCCTGGGACATTCAGTACTTC | CASRTGRPWDIQYF
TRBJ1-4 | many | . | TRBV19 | TGTGCCAGTCGACCCCCCGGTCCGAATGAAAAACTGTTTTTT | CASRPPGPNEKLFF
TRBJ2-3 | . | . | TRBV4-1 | TGCGCCAGCAGCCAGGGAATAGGCACAGATACGCAGTATTTT | CASSQGIGTDTQYF
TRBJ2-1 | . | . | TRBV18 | TGTGCCAGCTCCCGAGACAGATTCTACAATGAGCAGTTCTTC | CASSRDRFYNEQFF
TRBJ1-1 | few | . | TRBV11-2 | TGTGCCAGCAGCTTAGATTGGGGTGGGACTGAAGCTTTCTTT | CASSLDWGGTEAFF
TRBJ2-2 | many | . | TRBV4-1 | TGCGCCAGCAGCCTAAGCTTCGCGAACACCGGGGAGCTGTTTTTT | CASSLSFANTGELFF
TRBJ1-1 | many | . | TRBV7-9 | TGTGCCAGCAGCTTGATGGGGGGACTGGGAGCTTTCTTT | CASSLMGGLGAFF
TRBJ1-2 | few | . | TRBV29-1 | TGCAGCGCTGCCTCAGGGACCTATGGCTACACCTTC | CSAASGTYGYTF
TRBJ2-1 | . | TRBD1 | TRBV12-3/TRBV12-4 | TGTGCCAGCAGGCCAAACAGGGGGAGGTACAATGAGCAGTTCTTC | CASRPNRGRYNEQFF
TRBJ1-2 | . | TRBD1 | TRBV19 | TGTGCCAGTACGACAGGGATTAACTATGGCTACACCTTC | CASTTGINYGYTF
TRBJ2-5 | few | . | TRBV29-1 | TGCAGCGTTTCGGCTAGCGCCCTCCGGGAGACCCAGTACTTC | CSVSASALRETQYF
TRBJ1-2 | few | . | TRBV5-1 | TGCGCCAGCGGAAGAGGGGCAGGGAATGGCTACACCTTC | CASGRGAGNGYTF
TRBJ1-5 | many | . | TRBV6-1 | TGTGCCAGCAGCTATCAGGGGTATAGCAATCAGCCCCAGCATTTT | CASSYQGYSNQPQHF
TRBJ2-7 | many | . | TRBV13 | TGTGCCAGCAGCCGCCGAGGCTTTCAGGTCTCCTACTCCTACGAGCAGTACTTC | CASSRRGFQVSYSYEQYF
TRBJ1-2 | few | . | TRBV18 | TGTGCCAGCTCACCTATGGACAGCAACTATGGCTACACCTTC | CASSPMDSNYGYTF
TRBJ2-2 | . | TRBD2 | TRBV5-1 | TGCGCCAGCAGCTTGGTCCCTAGCGGGGCCACCACCGGGGAGCTGTTTTTT | CASSLVPSGATTGELFF
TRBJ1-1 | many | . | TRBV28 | TGTGCCAGCAGACTTCTAGGACAGAACACTGAAGTTTTCTTT | CASRLLGQNTEVFF
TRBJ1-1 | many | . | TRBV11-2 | TGTGCCAGCAGCTTAGAAGCCGGGACCGTGAACACTGAAGCTTTCTTT | CASSLEAGTVNTEAFF
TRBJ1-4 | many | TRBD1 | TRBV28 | TGTGCCAGCAGTTTCTCAAACAAATGGACAGGGCCCAGCAGGTTT | CASSFSNKWTGPSRF
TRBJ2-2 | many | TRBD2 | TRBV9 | TGTGCCAGCAGCCCGGGACTAGCGGGGAACACCGGGGAGCTGTTTTTT | CASSPGLAGNTGELFF
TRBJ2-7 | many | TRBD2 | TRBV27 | TGTGCCAGCAGTTTAGGGTCCGCGGGGGCCTACGAGCAGTACTTC | CASSLGSAGAYEQYF
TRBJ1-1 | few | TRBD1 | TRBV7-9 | TGTGCCAGCAGCTCCTACAGGGGGGACTCTGAAGCTTTCTTT | CASSSYRGDSEAFF
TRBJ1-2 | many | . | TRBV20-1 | TGCAGTGCTAGGAAGTCTCATTTAGACCCTTCCTATGGCTACACCTTC | CSARKSHLDPSYGYTF
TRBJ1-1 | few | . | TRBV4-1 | TGCGCCAGCAGCCAAGATATGGCGAGGGGCAGGGACACTGAAGCTTTCTTT | CASSQDMARGRDTEAFF